The sequence of this T cell receptor beta chain was determined in a study of blood T cell repertoires in COVID-19. Overall study context: COVID-19 samples from acute and convalescent phases originated in the United States, Italy and Spain. In each case, the material was cDNA or gDNA derived from T cells, B-cell-depleted T cells, or PBMCs.

Authors' data handling: Reference gene primer amplification gave estimated nucleated cell counts. This table comes from immunoSEQ multiplex PCR, and its TCRdb copy is limited to in-frame clones, with some not included. That table gives V, J and clone size, and the DNA gave D and trimming. The sample has 540,000 or so clones, 70% to 90% seen once. Patients from Seattle were sampled longitudinally, starting during active infection. The germline V and J ends were trimmed by 0 bases and 0 bases, with 8 bases remaining between them. The germline gives CDR1 SGHRS, CDR2 YFSETQ. CDR3 length equals 15 residues.

The chain uses TRBV5-1 and TRBJ2-3; weak D call: TRBD2 (5 bases). Sequencing was performed on peripheral blood. This receptor was identified in a woman between 50 and 59 years old with COVID-19, enrolled during active disease. CDR3 loop: CASSLEPGSTDTQYF. CDR3 in DNA: TGCGCCAGCAGCTTGGAACCGGGGAGCACAGATACGCAGTATTTT.